This entry features one T cell receptor (beta chain) sequence. Its antigen is as yet unknown. The data stem from a study of post-analysis software for immune sequencing data. Study-level findings and limits: F measure clustering grouped samples strongly by preparation batch. Roughly 5 TRBV segments, TRBV5-6, TRBV5-1 and TRBV20-1 among them, were found more frequent in patients than controls.

Per germline, CDR1 SGHRS and CDR2 YFSETQ. The V segment lost 4 bases and the J segment 2 bases; nucleotides outside the gene matches: 8. CDR3 length: 15 amino acids. cDNA libraries for TCR beta contained unique molecular identifiers. TCRdb redid the calling of the PCR reads with MiXCR, one entry per CDR3 protein. The table shows fewer than 850,000 distinct CDR3 sequences, with about 45% occurring only once. The rearrangement joins TRBV5-1 to TRBJ2-7; 8 bases match TRBD1. The receptor was derived from a girl between 5 and 17 years old with multiple sclerosis. The sequenced material came from blood. The CDR3: CASSPRDRKAYEQYF. The CDR3 DNA sequence: TGCGCCAGCAGCCCACGGGACAGGAAAGCCTACGAGCAGTACTTC.